This is a list of T cell receptor beta chains from one sample in a study of OX40 agonist ivuxolimab in advanced cancers. This table comes from immunoSEQ multiplex PCR, and its TCRdb copy is limited to in-frame clones, with some not included. Of more than 40,000 clones in the sample, roughly 89% were seen once. This specimen consisted of CD4+ or CD8+ T cells sorted from blood, obtained in a trial of the OX40 agonist ivuxolimab. These receptors were obtained from an adult with an advanced solid tumor such as melanoma, head and neck, liver or kidney cancer. Both conserved end residues are part of each CDR3. Fields, in order: CDR3 protein, CDR3 DNA, V gene, clone size, J gene, D gene. The D gene is left open where the match is weak. Rows may omit the clone size; those that give it use once, few, many or a size class.

CASSLLFGLAVWETQYF TGTGCCAGCAGCTTATTATTCGGACTAGCGGTGTGGGAGACCCAGTACTTC TRBV7-2 . TRBJ2-5 TRBD2
CASVDSYTGELFF TGTGCCAGCGTCGACAGCTACACCGGGGAGCTGTTTTTT TRBV5-4 . TRBJ2-2 .
CASSYSRGLNTEAFF TGTGCCAGCAGTTACTCTCGGGGACTGAACACTGAAGCTTTCTTT TRBV6-5 . TRBJ1-1 .
CASSPDREGSEKLFF TGTGCCAGCAGTCCTGACAGGGAAGGGAGTGAAAAACTGTTTTTT TRBV6-5 once TRBJ1-4 TRBD1
CASSENQRTDTQYF TGTGCCAGCAGTGAGAACCAGAGAACAGATACGCAGTATTTT TRBV25-1 . TRBJ2-3 .
CASSLVDGRSYGYTF TGTGCCAGCAGCTTAGTGGACGGACGATCCTATGGCTACACCTTC TRBV11-2 . TRBJ1-2 .
CASTLSVGGNEQFF TGTGCCAGCACCCTCTCGGTGGGAGGAAATGAGCAGTTCTTC TRBV6-5 . TRBJ2-1 .
CASSSLPVGQETQYF TGTGCCAGCAGTTCCCTTCCCGTCGGGCAAGAGACCCAGTACTTC TRBV6-5 . TRBJ2-5 .
CASSQDSAGGSYEQYF TGCGCCAGCAGCCAAGATTCAGCGGGAGGATCCTACGAGCAGTACTTC TRBV4-3 . TRBJ2-7 TRBD2
CASSPRFLLRDRAYEQYF TGTGCCAGCTCACCACGGTTCCTCTTGCGGGACAGAGCCTACGAGCAGTACTTC TRBV18 . TRBJ2-7 .
CASSYSRQMEAFF TGTGCCAGCAGTTACTCGAGACAGATGGAAGCTTTCTTT TRBV6-5 once TRBJ1-1 .
CASSQGNNEQYF TGCGCCAGCTCACAGGGAAACAACGAGCAGTACTTC TRBV10-1 . TRBJ2-7 .
CASSFPQHF TGTGCCAGCAGCTTCCCCCAGCATTTT TRBV5-6 . TRBJ1-5 .
CASSLGGPNTEAFF TGTGCCAGCAGCTTAGGGGGACCGAACACTGAAGCTTTCTTT TRBV7-9 . TRBJ1-1 .
CASSLLVEYEQYF TGTGCCAGCAGTTTACTGGTAGAATACGAGCAGTACTTC TRBV27 . TRBJ2-7 .
CASSLMQGGQPQHF TGTGCCAGCAGTTTAATGCAGGGCGGGCAGCCCCAGCATTTT TRBV27 . TRBJ1-5 .
CASSGPGGVTRGNTIYF TGTGCCAGCAGCGGACCAGGGGGGGTTACGAGGGGAAACACCATATATTTT TRBV9 . TRBJ1-3 TRBD1
CASSPTSGSPSSYNEQFF TGTGCTAGCAGCCCGACTAGCGGGAGTCCCAGCTCCTACAATGAGCAGTTCTTC TRBV7-7 . TRBJ2-1 TRBD2
CASSPYTGFEQYF TGTGCCAGCAGCCCTTACACAGGGTTCGAGCAGTACTTC TRBV9 . TRBJ2-7 .
CASSPRQGINQPQHF TGTGCCAGCAGCCCTCGACAGGGAATAAATCAGCCCCAGCATTTT TRBV11-2 . TRBJ1-5 TRBD1
CASSLRLMGREQYF TGTGCCAGTAGTCTCCGCCTCATGGGGCGCGAGCAGTACTTC TRBV19 . TRBJ2-7 .
CGGRQEYNSPLHF TGCGGCGGGAGACAGGAATATAATTCACCCCTCCACTTT TRBV30 . TRBJ1-6 .
CASSQLGDTQYF TGCGCCAGCAGTCAATTGGGAGATACGCAGTATTTT TRBV23-1 . TRBJ2-3 .
CASSRQGTSAYEQYF TGTGCCAGCAGTAGGCAGGGGACTAGCGCCTACGAGCAGTACTTC TRBV5-6 . TRBJ2-7 TRBD2
CASSFRTWGTGDEQFF TGTGCCAGCAGCTTCCGGACGTGGGGTACCGGTGATGAGCAGTTCTTC TRBV11-2 once TRBJ2-1 .
CSVEDKAETQYF TGCAGCGTTGAAGACAAGGCTGAGACCCAGTACTTC TRBV29-1 . TRBJ2-5 .
CASSGGRSFYEQYF TGTGCCAGCAGCGGAGGGCGGTCCTTTTACGAGCAGTACTTC TRBV9 . TRBJ2-7 .
CASSWVTETQYF TGTGCCAGCAGCTGGGTGACTGAGACCCAGTACTTC TRBV13 . TRBJ2-5 .
CASSLSLAGVDEQFF TGTGCCAGCAGTTTATCACTAGCGGGCGTCGATGAGCAGTTCTTC TRBV27 . TRBJ2-1 TRBD2
CASSLVGGRHGTPLHF TGTGCCAGCAGCTTAGTAGGGGGCAGGCACGGCACACCCCTCCACTTT TRBV7-2 . TRBJ1-6 TRBD1
CASSFGGGTGELFF TGTGCCAGCAGTTTTGGGGGGGGCACCGGGGAGCTGTTTTTT TRBV27 few TRBJ2-2 TRBD2
CASSSVLAGGPGLPYEQYF TGTGCCAGCAGTTCCGTCTTAGCGGGAGGGCCTGGGTTGCCCTACGAGCAGTACTTC TRBV7-2 . TRBJ2-7 TRBD2
CAISDLVGTSEAFF TGTGCCATCAGCGATCTCGTCGGGACATCGGAAGCTTTCTTT TRBV10-3 . TRBJ1-1 .
CASSFTQGNIEAFF TGTGCCAGCAGCTTCACTCAGGGGAACATTGAAGCTTTCTTT TRBV7-9 . TRBJ1-1 .
CASSLAGIRGEAQHF TGTGCCAGCAGCTTGGCGGGGATTCGGGGAGAGGCCCAGCATTTT TRBV5-6 . TRBJ1-5 .
CASSPSVEGGSGANVLTF TGTGCCAGCAGCCCGTCAGTGGAAGGGGGGTCTGGGGCCAACGTCCTGACTTTC TRBV11-3 . TRBJ2-6 .
CASSQGQSSYNEQFF TGCGCCAGCAGCCAAGGACAGAGCTCCTACAATGAGCAGTTCTTC TRBV4-1 . TRBJ2-1 .
CASSWETSGYEQYF TGTGCCAGCAGTTGGGAGACTAGCGGCTACGAGCAGTACTTC TRBV27 few TRBJ2-7 TRBD2
CASSVGGDSTDTQYF TGTGCCAGCAGCGTAGGTGGGGACTCCACAGATACGCAGTATTTT TRBV9 . TRBJ2-3 .
CASSEMLGASGSTDTQYF TGTGCCAGCAGTGAGATGTTAGGAGCTAGCGGGAGCACAGATACACAGTATTTT TRBV2 . TRBJ2-3 TRBD2
CASSYGGGWGYTF TGTGCCAGCAGTTATGGGGGGGGCTGGGGCTACACCTTC TRBV6-5 . TRBJ1-2 .
CASSSGYDYEQYF TGTGCCAGCAGCTCAGGGTACGACTACGAGCAGTACTTC TRBV5-4 . TRBJ2-7 .